The 8 T cell receptor beta chains listed next were all sequenced from one sample in a study of blood T cell repertoires in COVID-19. Profiled with immunoSEQ multiplex PCR; TCRdb holds only in-frame clones, not every one. The repertoire holds about 220,000 clones, with roughly 84% as singletons. Sequenced sample: peripheral blood. Receptor source: a woman older than 75 with acute or convalescent COVID-19.

The chain couples TRBV19 to TRBJ1-1, with TRBD1 as a possible D gene (5 bases). The V end lost 3 bases, the J end lost 5 bases, and 13 bases lay between the germline ends. Germline V lookup: CDR1 LNHDA, CDR2 SQIVND (reference sequence). The CDR3 runs to 14 residues. CDR3 residues: CASSIRRGVTEAFF. As DNA, the CDR3 is TGTGCCAGTAGTATTAGGCGGGGGGTGACTGAAGCTTTCTTT.

The genes are TRBV19 and TRBJ2-6; tentative D call: TRBD1 (5 bases). Germline V gene lookup returns CDR1 LNHDA and CDR2 SQIVND (reference sequence). Between the trimmed V and J ends, which lost 7 bases and 2 bases, there was a span of 12 bases. This CDR3 contains 15 residues. DNA for the CDR3: TGTGCCAGTAATACAGGCGTTCCTGGGGCCAACGTCCTGACTTTC. This codes for CASNTGVPGANVLTF.

The chain uses TRBV9 and TRBJ1-1, with unresolved D. In germline, CDR1 is SGDLS, CDR2 YYNGEE. Trimming removed 3 bases at V and 7 bases at J, with 19 bases between. This CDR3 has 15 residues. The CDR3 reads CASSAYSASVGEAFF. DNA for the CDR3: TGTGCCAGCAGCGCCTACTCAGCGTCTGTAGGTGAAGCTTTCTTT.

The rearrangement joins TRBV6-5 to TRBJ1-6, with a possible D match to TRBD1 (5 bases). CDR3 length: 14 amino acids. Trimming left V 2 bases short and J 8 bases short, with 10 bases between. Germline assignment: CDR1 MNHEY and CDR2 SVGAGI. This CDR3 is CASSYPRVDSPLHF. As DNA, the CDR3 is TGTGCCAGCAGTTACCCCAGGGTGGATTCACCCCTCCACTTT.

The V call is TRBV2, the J call TRBJ2-2; no clear D. The V gene's germline CDR1 is SNHLY and CDR2 FYNNEI. Between the trimmed V and J ends, which lost 7 bases and 0 bases, there was a span of 12 bases. This CDR3 has 15 residues. CDR3 region: CASKAGTTNTGELFF. In nucleotides, the CDR3 is TGTGCCAGCAAGGCAGGAACAACGAACACCGGGGAGCTGTTTTTT.

The rearrangement joins TRBV6-5 to TRBJ2-5; perhaps TRBD1 as D (6 bases). The CDR3 length is 14 residues. Deletions cut 5 bases from V and 5 bases from J, with 15 bases between. The germline gives CDR1 MNHEY, CDR2 SVGAGI. The CDR3 is CASSTSRDKETQYF. CDR3 sequence (DNA): TGTGCCAGCAGTACGTCCCGGGACAAGGAGACCCAGTACTTC.

The V gene is TRBV7-2, the J gene TRBJ1-3, with 7 bases identical to TRBD1. CDR1 is SGHTA and CDR2 is FQGNSA in the germline V gene. CDR3 length: 15 amino acids. The trim removed 5 bases at V and 2 bases at J, leaving 6 bases unmatched. This CDR3 is CASSTTGSAGNTIYF. CDR3 sequence (DNA): TGTGCCAGCAGCACGACAGGGTCAGCTGGAAACACCATATATTTT.

V usage is TRBV27 and J usage is TRBJ1-2; 7 bases are a match to TRBD1. Germline CDR1 and CDR2: MNHEY and SMNVEV (reference sequence). Germline trimming cut 8 bases from V and 6 bases from J; bases unmatched to any gene: 12. The CDR3 spans 14 residues. The CDR3, as DNA: TGTGCCAGCGGCCGACAGGGCCTAAGCGATGGCTACACCTTC. It yields the protein CASGRQGLSDGYTF.